The 8 T cell receptor beta chains below come from one sample, sequenced in a study of blood T cell repertoires in COVID-19. Sequencing used immunoSEQ multiplex PCR; TCRdb keeps in-frame clones, though not all of them. The table records roughly 88,000 clones, around 75% of them present only once. Sequencing was performed on peripheral blood. The receptor source for this set is a woman older than 75 with active or convalescent COVID-19.

This clone was observed a few times. V gene TRBV9 combines with J gene TRBJ2-5; 8 bases are shared with TRBD2. The germline CDR1 and CDR2 sequences are SGDLS and YYNGEE. V was clipped by 0 bases and J by 5 bases; unmatched bases: 9. This CDR3 contains 16 residues. CDR3 loop: CASSVGSGLALETQYF. The CDR3 DNA is TGTGCCAGCAGCGTAGGGTCCGGACTAGCTCTGGAGACCCAGTACTTC.

The chain joins TRBV4-1 to TRBJ2-1, with TRBD2 identical over 11 bases. CDR1 and CDR2 from the germline V gene are MGHRA and YSYEKL. Germline trimming cut 4 bases from V and 4 bases from J; bases unmatched to any gene: 6. This CDR3 is 16 amino acids long. The CDR3: CASSRSGTSGYNEQFF. In DNA form, the CDR3 reads TGCGCCAGCAGCCGCTCCGGGACTAGCGGATACAATGAGCAGTTCTTC.

This clone has a handful of counts. V usage is TRBV3-1 (or the pseudogene TRBV3-2) and J usage is TRBJ2-7; 10 bases align to TRBD1. Trimming removed 0 bases from V and 2 bases from J; junction bases left unmatched: 7. The germline V gene encodes CDR1 LGHDT and CDR2 YNNKEL (reference sequence). CDR3 length equals 17 residues. The CDR3 coding sequence is TGTGCCAGCAGCCAAGATAAGGAGGGACAGGGGCCCTACGAGCAGTACTTC. It is translated as CASSQDKEGQGPYEQYF.

The rearrangement links TRBV6-5 to TRBJ1-6, with D unclear. CDR3 length equals 14 residues. Trimming stripped 6 bases from V and 10 bases from J, with 16 bases between. Per the germline V gene, CDR1 is MNHEY and CDR2 is SVGAGI. The CDR3 DNA sequence: TGTGCCAGCAGACCCGCCGGGGTGAGGTCACCCCTCCACTTT. Protein product: CASRPAGVRSPLHF.

The chain carries TRBV10-3 and TRBJ2-5; 8 bases map to TRBD2. CDR1 and CDR2 (germline): ENHRY, SYGVKD. CDR3 length: 14 residues. The trim removed 6 bases at V and 1 base at J, leaving 4 bases unmatched. The CDR3 DNA sequence: TGTGCCATCAGCGGAACTAGCGGCCAAGAGACCCAGTACTTC. Translation: CAISGTSGQETQYF.

This chain uses TRBV24-1 with TRBJ2-6, with 9 bases matching TRBD1. There are 16 residues in the CDR3. Trimming removed 7 bases from V and 4 bases from J; junction bases left unmatched: 7. Germline loops: CDR1 KGHDR, CDR2 SFDVKD. CDR3 region: CATSHRGRTGANVLTF. In DNA, the CDR3 is TGTGCCACCAGCCACAGGGGGCGCACGGGGGCCAACGTCCTGACTTTC.

The J gene is TRBJ2-5, the V gene TRBV7-2, with a possible D match to TRBD1 (5 bases). The CDR3 consists of 14 residues. Trimming left V 5 bases short and J 2 bases short, with 12 bases between. Germline CDR1 is SGHTA and CDR2 is FQGNSA. This chain's CDR3 is CASSPSNRQETQYF. CDR3 DNA: TGTGCCAGCAGCCCGTCCAACAGGCAAGAGACCCAGTACTTC.

The V gene is TRBV6-5, the J gene TRBJ1-1; TRBD1 might be the D (5 bases). This CDR3 comprises 13 residues. Trimming took off 6 bases at V and 0 bases at J, with 8 bases between the two ends. Germline V CDR1 and CDR2: MNHEY, SVGAGI. The CDR3 spells CASSPRVNTEAFF. DNA for the CDR3: TGTGCCAGCAGCCCCAGGGTGAACACTGAAGCTTTCTTT.